This T cell receptor beta chain was retrieved from a study of Ad26.COV2.S vaccination and SARS-CoV-2 variants. Background on the study: Doses of Ad26.COV2.S were injected into muscle once or twice, 56 days apart. Study conclusions and caveats: Total T cell responses, in the TCR breadth and depth analyses, may have been underestimated.

As concerns this clone: Its antigen is still unknown.

The CDR3 sequence is 17 residues long. CDR1 is LNHDA and CDR2 is SQIVND in the germline V gene (reference sequence). V was pared by 2 bases and J by 5 bases, with 10 bases of the junction left unmatched. Measured with immunoSEQ multiplex PCR; TCRdb has only the in-frame clones, and not every one. The table lists some 290,000 clones, around 81% of them singletons. The treatment denotes: 19 received Ad26.COV2.S at low or high dose, single or two shots; five or six received placebo; per-sample allocation not given. Samples were taken on day 63 after the first vaccine or placebo injection. This person who donated was an adult of 18-55 years in Boston. The shot given was an Ad26 vector that makes Wuhan-strain SARS-CoV-2 spike.

This chain joins TRBV19 and TRBJ1-1; 11 nucleotides agree with TRBD1. This clonotype was obtained from a person between 18 and 60 years old who received the Ad26.COV2.S COVID-19 vaccine or a placebo. The sequencing here drew on peripheral blood, taken in a trial of Ad26.COV2.S vaccine versus placebo. This chain's CDR3 is CASSIYGQGATGTEAFF. CDR3 in DNA: TGTGCCAGTAGTATATACGGACAGGGGGCGACTGGGACTGAAGCTTTCTTT.